This T cell receptor (beta chain) was documented in a study of T cell responses to AZD1222 COVID-19 vaccine. The study, taken as a whole, reports: Dominant at 160-218 and 743-854, vaccine-associated CD4 TCRs also spanned spike.

TCRdb keeps only in-frame clones here, not all; method: immunoSEQ multiplex PCR. The sample has 140,000 to 150,000 clones, 70% to 90% seen once. This clone was counted a single time. Its specificity is not known. The CDR3 is made up of 16 amino acids. Deletions cut 4 bases from V and 3 bases from J, with 14 bases between. CDR1 and CDR2 (germline): SGHKS, YYEKEE (reference sequence). The receptor's source is an adult in good health. The gene calls are TRBV5-5 and TRBJ2-6; tentatively, D is TRBD1 or TRBD2 (6 bases each). Here the sequenced sample was peripheral blood, taken on day 0 of AZD1222 vaccination. CDR3 region: CASSGGGASGANVLTF. CDR3 nucleotide sequence: TGTGCCAGCAGCGGGGGCGGGGCAAGTGGGGCCAACGTCCTGACTTTC.